The 21 T cell receptor beta chains below were found in one sample sequenced in a study of blood T cell repertoires in COVID-19. Profiling relied on immunoSEQ multiplex PCR, and the TCRdb table lists in-frame clones only, not all of them. Of around 58,000 clones listed, approximately 90% are singletons. Sequenced: PBMCs or T cells enriched from blood (not recorded which). These TCRs come from a woman aged 35 to 49 who had recovered from COVID-19.

The rearrangement links TRBV19 to TRBJ2-7; 14 positions match TRBD2. The CDR3 loop spans 16 amino acids. CDR1 and CDR2 from the germline V gene are LNHDA and SQIVND (reference sequence). Unmatched junction bases numbered 6, after V lost 6 bases and J lost 2 bases. CDR3: CASRETSGGAPYEQYF. In nucleotides, the CDR3 is TGTGCCAGTAGAGAGACTAGCGGGGGGGCCCCCTACGAGCAGTACTTC.

The chain has TRBV28 and TRBJ1-6; tentative D call: TRBD1 (6 bases). The CDR3 is made up of 18 amino acids. V lost 8 bases to trimming and J lost 2 bases, with 22 bases between them. Germline loops: CDR1 MDHEN, CDR2 SYDVKM. The CDR3: CASPPRWSGQTYNSPLHF. The CDR3 nucleotides read TGTGCCAGCCCACCCCGATGGTCAGGACAGACCTATAATTCACCCCTCCACTTT.

Here the CDR3 reads CASTGQGGTEAFF. CDR3 in DNA: TGTGCCAGCACCGGACAGGGTGGTACTGAAGCTTTCTTT. The chain couples TRBV3-1 (or the pseudogene TRBV3-2) to TRBJ1-1; 8 nucleotides align to TRBD1. Unmatched junction bases numbered 6, after V lost 7 bases and J lost 5 bases. This CDR3 has 13 residues. The germline V gene has CDR1 LGHDT and CDR2 YNNKEL (reference sequence).

The chain has TRBV6-2 or TRBV6-3 and TRBJ1-2, with 8 bases aligning to TRBD1. The V segment lost 6 bases and the J segment 0 bases; nucleotides outside the gene matches: 9. Germline CDR1 and CDR2: MNHEY and SVGEGT. The CDR3 spans 16 residues. CDR3 in DNA: TGTGCCAGCAGCCCTAGGACAGGGCGAGCTAACTATGGCTACACCTTC. Protein sequence: CASSPRTGRANYGYTF.

This chain links TRBV24-1 with TRBJ2-2; 7 nucleotides agree with TRBD2. V shed 5 bases and J 4 bases; nucleotides not matched to a gene: 3. This CDR3 comprises 14 residues. Germline loops: CDR1 KGHDR, CDR2 SFDVKD. CDR3: CATSVSGGTGELFF. The CDR3, as DNA: TGTGCCACCAGTGTCTCGGGGGGCACCGGGGAGCTGTTTTTT.

The chain couples TRBV7-8 to TRBJ1-2, with no clear D. Germline V gene lookup returns CDR1 SGHVS and CDR2 FQNEAQ. V was clipped by 0 bases and J by 0 bases, with 11 bases between them. The CDR3 is made up of 16 amino acids. CDR3 amino acids: CASSLAGVSANYGYTF. The CDR3 DNA sequence: TGTGCCAGCAGCTTAGCCGGAGTTTCGGCTAACTATGGCTACACCTTC.

The J gene is TRBJ1-5, the V gene TRBV2; maybe TRBD1 (5 bases). Germline values: CDR1 SNHLY, CDR2 FYNNEI. Trimming pared 6 bases from V and 3 bases from J, leaving 9 bases between. CDR3 length equals 13 residues. The CDR3 is CASSGHDNQPQHF. The CDR3 nucleotides read TGTGCCAGCAGCGGACATGACAATCAGCCCCAGCATTTT.

The chain recombines TRBV11-3 with TRBJ2-3; D ambiguous. V lost 1 base to trimming and J lost 1 base, with 9 bases between them. Germline CDR1 SGHNT, CDR2 YENEEA. CDR3 length equals 15 residues. The CDR3 sequence: CASSLGPPGTDTQYF. The DNA of the CDR3 is TGTGCCAGCAGCTTAGGTCCCCCGGGCACAGATACGCAGTATTTT.

The chain is built from TRBV2 and TRBJ2-3; TRBD2 might be the D (5 bases). The CDR3 runs to 16 residues. Germline values: CDR1 SNHLY, CDR2 FYNNEI. Trimming stripped 5 bases from V and 2 bases from J, with 17 bases between. This chain's CDR3 is CASSPLRATFTDTQYF. The CDR3 region has the DNA TGTGCCAGCAGTCCCTTGCGGGCTACATTCACAGATACGCAGTATTTT.

This clone is classed as medium-sized. The rearrangement links TRBV6-2 or TRBV6-3 to TRBJ1-5; D unresolved. V was trimmed by 5 bases and J by 0 bases, leaving 8 bases between them. Germline assignment: CDR1 MNHEY and CDR2 SVGEGT. The CDR3 is made up of 14 amino acids. CDR3 loop: CASSPYDSNQPQHF. The CDR3 nucleotides are TGTGCCAGCAGTCCCTATGATAGCAATCAGCCCCAGCATTTT.

The V gene is TRBV3-1 (or the pseudogene TRBV3-2), the J gene TRBJ1-2, with D possibly being TRBD1 (5 bases). V was pared by 2 bases and J by 8 bases, with 15 bases between. The CDR3 sequence is 14 residues long. Germline assignment: CDR1 LGHDT and CDR2 YNNKEL (reference sequence). The chain's CDR3 is CASSQQKGLHGYTF. CDR3 nucleotides: TGTGCCAGCAGCCAACAAAAGGGGCTCCACGGCTACACCTTC.

The gene calls are TRBV19 and TRBJ2-2; the match to TRBD1 covers 8 bases. Germline CDR1 is LNHDA and CDR2 is SQIVND (reference sequence). The CDR3 sequence is 17 residues long. J lost 6 bases, V lost 0 bases, and 9 bases had no gene match. The CDR3, as DNA: TGTGCCAGTAGTATAGATACAGGGGGAAGCTTTCCCGGGGAGCTGTTTTTT. Translating it yields CASSIDTGGSFPGELFF.

This rearrangement joins TRBV7-2 to TRBJ2-3; 13 positions match TRBD2. Trimming removed 2 bases from V and 5 bases from J; junction bases left unmatched: 1. Looked up from germline, CDR1 is SGHTA and CDR2 is FQGNSA. This CDR3 contains 15 residues. In DNA form, the CDR3 reads TGTGCCAGCAGCTTAACTAGCGGGGGGGTAGATACGCAGTATTTT. Protein product: CASSLTSGGVDTQYF. Variable domain in full (rest from reference TRBV7-2 and TRBJ2-3): GAGVSQSPSNKVTEKGKDVELRCDPISGHTALYWYRQSLGQGLEFLIYFQGNSAPDKSGLPSDRFSAERTGGSVSTLTIQRTQQEDSAVYLCASSLTSGGVDTQYFGPGTRLTVL.

The rearrangement links TRBV7-6 to TRBJ2-1; D unclear. The CDR3 is made up of 12 amino acids. The V end lost 1 base, the J end lost 9 bases, and 7 bases lay between the germline ends. CDR1 and CDR2 from the germline V gene are SGHVS and FNYEAQ. The chain's CDR3 is CASSLGASEQFF. The CDR3 region has the DNA TGTGCCAGCAGCTTAGGGGCTTCTGAGCAGTTCTTC.

J is TRBJ2-1 and V is TRBV11-2; TRBD2 is a possible D gene (5 bases). Germline lookup yields CDR1 SGHAT and CDR2 FQNNGV. V gave up 5 bases and J gave up 0 bases, with 17 bases separating them. The length of the CDR3 is 17 residues. The CDR3 bases are TGTGCCAGCAGCGAACCCTCCCGACTAAGCTCCTACAATGAGCAGTTCTTC. Its translation is CASSEPSRLSSYNEQFF.

The chain joins TRBV7-9 to TRBJ2-5; TRBD2 agrees at 15 bases. Germline CDR1 is SEHNR and CDR2 is FQNEAQ (reference sequence). The V segment lost 1 base and the J segment 5 bases; nucleotides outside the gene matches: 5. This CDR3 comprises 17 residues. CDR3 region: CASSLGTSGGATETQYF. The CDR3 coding sequence is TGTGCCAGCAGCTTAGGGACTAGCGGGGGGGCCACGGAGACCCAGTACTTC.

The chain combines TRBV27 with TRBJ1-5; 10 bases are shared with TRBD1. The V gene's germline CDR1 is MNHEY and CDR2 SMNVEV (reference sequence). V shed 5 bases and J 6 bases; nucleotides not matched to a gene: 10. CDR3 length: 16 residues. CDR3 sequence (DNA): TGTGCCAGCAGTCAACGACAGGGGGCAGGGGGTCAGCCCCAGCATTTT. It codes for CASSQRQGAGGQPQHF.

J is TRBJ2-7 and V is TRBV7-8; the match to TRBD1 covers 7 bases. The CDR3 is made up of 15 amino acids. With V trimmed by 4 bases and J by 1 base, 7 bases remained unmatched. CDR1 SGHVS and CDR2 FQNEAQ come from the germline V gene. The CDR3 DNA is TGTGCCAGCAGCTCCGGCCGACAGGGTTCCTACGAGCAGTACTTC. This encodes CASSSGRQGSYEQYF.

CDR3 in DNA: TGCGCCAGCAGCTTAGCCGGGACTAACACAGATACGCAGTATTTT. This sequence encodes CASSLAGTNTDTQYF. The chain joins TRBV5-1 to TRBJ2-3; 7 nucleotides agree with TRBD2. Germline V gene sequence: CDR1 SGHRS, CDR2 YFSETQ. The CDR3 consists of 15 residues. V dropped 2 bases and J dropped 2; count of bases not matched to a gene: 5.

The genes are TRBV11-2 and TRBJ2-5; the D gene is possibly TRBD2 (5 bases). The CDR3 is 17 residues long. Germline CDR1 and CDR2: SGHAT and FQNNGV. The V end was cut by 0 bases, the J end by 2 bases, with 16 bases between. The CDR3 is CASSLEFRGRGQETQYF. In DNA, the CDR3 is TGTGCCAGCAGCTTAGAATTTCGGGGTCGGGGTCAAGAGACCCAGTACTTC. The variable domain in full, completed from reference TRBV11-2 and TRBJ2-5, reads EAGVAQSPRYKIIEKRQSVAFWCNPISGHATLYWYQQILGQGPKLLIQFQNNGVVDDSQLPKDRFSAERLKGVDSTLKIQPAKLEDSAVYLCASSLEFRGRGQETQYFGPGTRLLVL.

The chain combines TRBV24-1 with TRBJ2-1, with TRBD1 identical over 8 bases. The CDR3 sequence is 17 residues long. V was pared by 3 bases and J by 5 bases, with 11 bases of the junction left unmatched. Per germline, CDR1 KGHDR and CDR2 SFDVKD. CDR3 amino acids: CATSDNTRDRRNNEQFF. DNA of the CDR3: TGTGCCACCAGTGATAACACCCGGGACAGGAGAAACAATGAGCAGTTCTTC.